This T cell receptor (beta chain) was obtained from a study of radiation and T cells in renal cell carcinoma. Whole-study findings and limits: Top tumor clonotypes rose in blood 2 weeks post-radiation, then contracted. Without pretreatment biopsies, baseline tumor clonotype presence was undetermined.

This sample's time point: baseline pretreatment blood. The treatment is: 15 Gy SBRT to primary tumor, nephrectomy 4 weeks later. After SBRT, blood was collected at 2 and 4 weeks, plus baseline. This renal cell carcinoma was of the clear cell type. Note on this clone: Its antigen is unidentified. Other DNA sequences in this sample translate to the same CDR3.

Repertoires were generated with immunoSEQ multiplex PCR, while TCRdb's copy carries only in-frame clones and drops some. The repertoire consists of 94,000 or so clones, with 65% to 85% occurring once and the leading ten covering almost 6.5%. Germline CDR1 is SGHNT and CDR2 is YYREEE (reference sequence). Trimming took off 0 bases at V and 2 bases at J, with 7 bases between the two ends. The CDR3 spans 14 residues. V gene TRBV5-4 combines with J gene TRBJ2-3; D tentatively fits TRBD1 or TRBD2 (5 bases each). The sample consisted of blood, taken from a patient whose treatment included radiotherapy and nephrectomy. This clonotype was sampled from a man aged 60 to 75 with renal cell carcinoma. CDR3 amino acids: CASSLVGPTDTQYF. The CDR3 region has the DNA TGTGCCAGCAGCTTGGTGGGACCCACAGATACGCAGTATTTT.